This is a list of T cell receptor beta chains from one sample in a study of preoperative IRX-2 immunotherapy in early breast cancer. Method: immunoSEQ multiplex PCR; TCRdb's copy keeps in-frame clones and lacks some. The data hold approximately 96,000 clones, with more than 80% observed a single time. The sequencing used tumor tissue, collected after IRX-2 immunotherapy. Receptor source: a human donor with breast cancer. The CDR3 runs from the conserved cysteine through the conserved F or W. D genes are given only for firm matches. For some rows the clone size is stated as once, few or many, or as a class when expanded; others skip it.

V	J	size	D	DNA	CDR3
TRBV29-1	TRBJ1-1	.	TRBD1	TGCAGCGCGAGACAGGGGGAAGGCACTGAAGCTTTCTTT	CSARQGEGTEAFF
TRBV30	TRBJ2-7	few	.	TGTGCCTGGAGTGTGGGATACGAGCAGTACTTC	CAWSVGYEQYF
TRBV12-5	TRBJ2-1	.	TRBD2	TGTGCCAGCCGGCTGTCCGGGACTAGCGGCGGGAATGAGCAGTTCTTC	CASRLSGTSGGNEQFF
TRBV6-8	TRBJ1-2	.	.	TGTGCCAGTACGTGGGGGGCAGGGCTCGACTGGGAAGGCTACACCTTC	CASTWGAGLDWEGYTF
TRBV18	TRBJ1-3	few	.	TGTGCCAGCTCATCGACGGCGCTCTCTGGAAACACCATATATTTT	CASSSTALSGNTIYF
TRBV15	TRBJ2-2	.	.	TGTGCCACCAGCGTCGGACTCAGCTGGGCCGGGGAGCTGTTTTTT	CATSVGLSWAGELFF
TRBV15	TRBJ1-4	.	TRBD1	TGTGCCACCAGCTCAAGGGACAGGGGGCGCGAAAAACTGTTTTTT	CATSSRDRGREKLFF
TRBV30	TRBJ1-5	.	.	TGTGCCTGGAATTCGCGGGGTACTCCCCCGGGGGGTCAGCCCCAGCATTTT	CAWNSRGTPPGGQPQHF
TRBV30	TRBJ2-5	few	TRBD1	TGTGCCTGGAGTAAACAGGGGGCACGGGAGACCCAGTACTTC	CAWSKQGARETQYF
TRBV11-3	TRBJ1-6	.	.	TGTGCCAGCAGCTTGGGGTTTGCGGATTCACCCCTCCACTTT	CASSLGFADSPLHF
TRBV30	TRBJ1-6	.	.	TGTGCCTGGAGCCTCCGTAGATGGACAGTTAATAATTCACCCCTCCACTTT	CAWSLRRWTVNNSPLHF
TRBV5-1	TRBJ2-7	.	.	TGCGCCAGCAGCTATGCACAGCGGCCCTGGGAGCAGTACTTC	CASSYAQRPWEQYF
TRBV6-7	TRBJ1-1	.	.	TGTGCCAGCAGTGAACGAATTGAAGCTTTCTTT	CASSERIEAFF
TRBV1	TRBJ2-7	.	.	TGCGCCTCCAGCAGCCAAGAACGGGACTACGAGCAGTACTTC	CASSSQERDYEQYF
TRBV29-1	TRBJ1-1	.	TRBD1	TGCAGCGTTGAAGCTCTAGGACAGGGGAACACTGAAGCTTTCTTT	CSVEALGQGNTEAFF
TRBV19	TRBJ1-3	once	.	TGTGCCAGTAGTATTACAGGGACCACTGGAAACACCATATATTTT	CASSITGTTGNTIYF
TRBV5-1	TRBJ1-3	.	TRBD1	TGCGCCAGCAGCGACGGGACAGGGACGAACACCATATATTTT	CASSDGTGTNTIYF
TRBV19	TRBJ1-3	.	.	TGTGCCAGTACTGCAGGGCACTTGGGAAACACCATATATTTT	CASTAGHLGNTIYF
TRBV28	TRBJ1-3	.	TRBD1	TGTGCCAGCACCTCAATGGGGGACAGTGGAAGAAACACCATATATTTT	CASTSMGDSGRNTIYF
TRBV14	TRBJ2-1	few	.	TGTGCCAGCAGCCAAGTCGGGAGACAGAGAGGGAATGAGCAGTTCTTC	CASSQVGRQRGNEQFF
TRBV22-1	TRBJ1-5	.	.	TGTGCCAGCAGTATATACCGGGGACCCAATCAGCCCCAGCATTTT	CASSIYRGPNQPQHF
TRBV11-3	TRBJ2-7	.	.	TGTGCCAGCAGCTTAGGGGCTAGCCCTTCCTACGAGCAGTACTTC	CASSLGASPSYEQYF
TRBV6-7	TRBJ1-1	.	TRBD1	TGTGCCAGCAGTCGAACTAAGACAGGGGGCGTCACTGAAGCTTTCTTT	CASSRTKTGGVTEAFF
TRBV6-7	TRBJ1-5	.	.	TGTGCCAGCAGTATTTATGTTCAGCCCCAGCATTTT	CASSIYVQPQHF
TRBV18	TRBJ1-2	.	TRBD1	TGTGCCAGCTCACCTTCGGACAGGGTTTATGGCTACACCTTC	CASSPSDRVYGYTF
TRBV18	TRBJ1-3	once	.	TGTGCCAGCTCACTGACAGACTCTGGAAACACCATATATTTT	CASSLTDSGNTIYF
TRBV14	TRBJ2-7	.	TRBD1	TGTGCCAGCAGCTTGGTTTCAGGGGGCTGGTACGAGCAGTACTTC	CASSLVSGGWYEQYF
TRBV6-8	TRBJ2-7	.	TRBD2	TGTGCCAGCAGTGGGGACTCCGGGAGGCGCGAGCAGTACTTC	CASSGDSGRREQYF
TRBV19	TRBJ2-3	.	TRBD2	TGTGCCAGTAGGACCAGCGGGGGGTCCACAGATACGCAGTATTTT	CASRTSGGSTDTQYF
TRBV19	TRBJ1-2	.	.	TGTGCCAGTAGTATAGGAGGATCTGTTGATGGCTACACCTTC	CASSIGGSVDGYTF
TRBV5-1	TRBJ1-1	.	TRBD1	TGCGCCAGCAACCCGGAGGGACAGGGGAACACTGAAGCTTTCTTT	CASNPEGQGNTEAFF
TRBV6-8	TRBJ2-3	once	.	TGTGCCACCACATCGCGGAGCACAGATACGCAGTATTTT	CATTSRSTDTQYF
TRBV29-1	TRBJ1-5	.	TRBD1	TGCAGCGTGGGGACAGGCGATCAGCCCCAGCATTTT	CSVGTGDQPQHF
TRBV5-1	TRBJ1-2	.	.	TGCGCCAGCAGTAGGGAGGGGGTGACCTTTGGCTACACCTTC	CASSREGVTFGYTF
TRBV29-1	TRBJ2-1	.	.	TGCAGCGTTGACGAGGGGGTCTACAATGAGCAGTTCTTC	CSVDEGVYNEQFF
TRBV6-1	TRBJ1-3	.	.	TGTGCCAGCAGTGAAGGTCTCTACTCTGGAAACACCATATATTTT	CASSEGLYSGNTIYF
TRBV19	TRBJ2-5	.	TRBD2	TGTGCCAGTAGTTATGCGGGGGGACCTCAAGAGACCCAGTACTTC	CASSYAGGPQETQYF
TRBV19	TRBJ1-5	few	.	TGTGCCAGTAGATCTGAAGAGGCGGGACGCAGGTTCCAGCCCCAGCATTTT	CASRSEEAGRRFQPQHF
TRBV6-8	TRBJ1-5	.	.	TGTGCCAGCAGTTTCGAGGTGCGCCAGCCCCAGCATTTT	CASSFEVRQPQHF
TRBV25-1	TRBJ1-1	.	.	TGTGCCAGCCGGTGGGAAGCCACTGAAGCTTTCTTT	CASRWEATEAFF
TRBV18	TRBJ1-3	once	.	TGTGCCAGCTCACGATCGTCATCCCCAGGACGCTCTGGAAACACCATATATTTT	CASSRSSSPGRSGNTIYF